The 25 T cell receptor beta chains below all came from one sample that was sequenced in a study of cytomegalovirus exposure and HLA in healthy donors. Here immunoSEQ multiplex PCR was the method, and the copy in TCRdb shows in-frame clones only, minus some. The table shows around 63,000 clones, with 80% to 90% occurring only once. The material sequenced was PBMCs. These receptors were collected from a woman under 30 in good health and CMV-seronegative.

The chain combines TRBV28 with TRBJ2-5; D unclear. There are 15 residues in the CDR3. Germline CDR1 and CDR2: MDHEN and SYDVKM. V lost 3 bases and J 2 bases, leaving 13 bases between the germline ends. The CDR3 nucleotides are TGTGCCAGCAGTTTTCTTGACAAAGAGCAAGAGACCCAGTACTTC. It encodes CASSFLDKEQETQYF.

V is TRBV28 and J is TRBJ2-1; D is perhaps TRBD1 (5 bases). The V end was cut by 3 bases, the J end by 0 bases, with 6 bases between. The CDR3 is 14 residues long. The V gene's germline CDR1 is MDHEN and CDR2 SYDVKM. In DNA form, the CDR3 reads TGTGCCAGCAGTTTGGGGCTCTCCTACAATGAGCAGTTCTTC. It is translated as CASSLGLSYNEQFF.

This clone was recorded once. The rearrangement uses TRBV15 and TRBJ2-5; 9 nucleotides match TRBD2. CDR3 length: 15 amino acids. The V and J ends lost 0 bases and 3 bases, in that order; junction bases with no gene match: 2. Germline values: CDR1 LNHNV, CDR2 YYDKDF (reference sequence). CDR3 sequence (DNA): TGTGCCACCAGCAGAGACCCTAGCGGGGAAGAGACCCAGTACTTC. Its protein is CATSRDPSGEETQYF.

The chain carries TRBV18 and TRBJ2-7, with 10 bases identical to TRBD1. Germline assignment: CDR1 KGHSH and CDR2 LQKENI. The length of the CDR3 is 15 residues. J gave up 5 bases and V 3 bases, and 7 bases lay outside the gene matches. Here the CDR3 DNA reads TGTGCCAGCTCACCCACCGGGACAGGGGACCACGAGCAGTACTTC. Encoded protein: CASSPTGTGDHEQYF.

The gene calls are TRBV25-1 and TRBJ2-2; D might be TRBD1 (7 bases). CDR3 length: 16 residues. V lost 4 bases, J lost 4 bases, and 16 bases lay in between. CDR1 is MGHDK and CDR2 is SYGVNS in the germline V gene. The CDR3 DNA follows: TGTGCCAGCAGTGTCCCAGGGGGACTGAGCACCGGGGAGCTGTTTTTT. Translation: CASSVPGGLSTGELFF.

The V and J genes are TRBV15 and TRBJ2-1, with D tentatively TRBD2 (6 bases). The CDR3 totals 16 residues. Germline V gives CDR1 LNHNV, CDR2 YYDKDF (reference sequence). Trimming cost V 0 bases and J 1 base, with 10 bases left between them. The CDR3 region is CATSRDLAGSYNEQFF. The CDR3 region has the DNA TGTGCCACCAGCAGAGATCTCGCGGGGTCCTACAATGAGCAGTTCTTC.

CDR3 residues: CASSFQALNTEAFF. The CDR3, as DNA: TGTGCCAGCAGTTTTCAGGCCCTGAACACTGAAGCTTTCTTT. The rearrangement links TRBV27 to TRBJ1-1; no firm D call. CDR1 and CDR2 from the germline V gene are MNHEY and SMNVEV (reference sequence). Trimming took off 3 bases at V and 0 bases at J, with 8 bases between the two ends. The CDR3 totals 14 residues.

CDR3 sequence: CASREGGQGQPQHF. CDR3 DNA sequence: TGTGCCAGCAGGGAGGGGGGGCAAGGTCAGCCCCAGCATTTT. The chain employs TRBV6-5 and TRBJ1-5; a possible D gene is TRBD1 (6 bases). Trimming pared 6 bases from V and 6 bases from J, leaving 15 bases between. The CDR3 runs 14 residues. From germline, CDR1 is MNHEY and CDR2 SVGAGI.

The rearrangement uses TRBV19 and TRBJ2-1, with D hard to call. The CDR3 is 12 residues long. CDR1 and CDR2 (germline): LNHDA, SQIVND (reference sequence). V was pared by 6 bases and J by 3 bases, with 6 bases between. The CDR3 here is CASRLDYNEQFF. The CDR3 DNA reads as TGTGCCAGTAGGCTAGACTACAATGAGCAGTTCTTC. The complete variable domain, with remaining parts taken from reference TRBV19 and TRBJ2-1, reads DGGITQSPKYLFRKEGQNVTLSCEQNLNHDAMYWYRQDPGQGLRLIYYSQIVNDFQKGDIAEGYSVSREKKESFPLTVTSAQKNPTAFYLCASRLDYNEQFFGPGTRLTVL.

The J gene is TRBJ1-5, the V gene TRBV2, with unresolved D. Germline V gene data show CDR1 as SNHLY and CDR2 as FYNNEI. CDR3 length: 14 residues. Deletions cut 5 bases from V and 1 base from J, with 9 bases between. CDR3 sequence: CASSPTQSNQPQHF. In DNA form, the CDR3 reads TGTGCCAGCAGTCCGACACAGAGCAATCAGCCCCAGCATTTT.

V and J are TRBV7-9 and TRBJ2-1; the match to TRBD2 covers 10 bases. Trimming removed 5 bases from V and 7 bases from J; junction bases left unmatched: 14. The germline V gene has CDR1 SEHNR and CDR2 FQNEAQ (reference sequence). The CDR3 consists of 17 residues. The CDR3 sequence: CASSPPFRTSGSNEQFF. In DNA, the CDR3 is TGTGCCAGCAGCCCCCCGTTTCGGACTAGCGGTTCAAATGAGCAGTTCTTC.

The V gene is TRBV5-4, the J gene TRBJ2-7; 8 positions agree with TRBD2. After removal of 3 bases from V and 5 bases from J, the junction contained 7 bases not matched to a gene. Germline loops: CDR1 SGHNT, CDR2 YYREEE (reference sequence). CDR3 length equals 14 residues. Here the CDR3 reads CASSYRGGLHEQYF. The CDR3, as DNA: TGTGCCAGCAGCTACCGCGGGGGGCTCCACGAGCAGTACTTC.

This chain connects TRBV27 to TRBJ2-1, with a possible D match to TRBD2 (6 bases). The CDR3 consists of 14 residues. Germline loops: CDR1 MNHEY, CDR2 SMNVEV (reference sequence). V was trimmed by 8 bases and J by 8 bases, leaving 19 bases between them. CDR3 region: CASWASVPGDEQFF. CDR3 nucleotide sequence: TGTGCCAGCTGGGCTAGCGTTCCCGGGGATGAGCAGTTCTTC.

This chain connects TRBV6-5 to TRBJ2-3; no definite D call. There are 13 residues in the CDR3. Trimming shortened V by 5 bases and J by 5 bases, and 11 bases separated the two germline ends. CDR1 is MNHEY and CDR2 is SVGAGI in the germline V gene. DNA for the CDR3: TGTGCCAGCAGTCGAGGTCGCGAAGATACGCAGTATTTT. This gives the protein CASSRGREDTQYF.

CDR3 bases: TGTGCCAGCAAACCTGACAGGGGATTGAATCAGCCCCAGCATTTT. Residues: CASKPDRGLNQPQHF. The V gene is TRBV19, the J gene TRBJ1-5; 8 nucleotides line up with TRBD1. J was trimmed by 4 bases and V by 9 bases; bases with no gene match: 11. The germline CDR1 and CDR2 sequences are LNHDA and SQIVND (reference sequence). The CDR3 sequence is 15 residues long.

Turning to this clone: The sample holds other DNA sequences that translate to the same CDR3. The V gene is TRBV5-6, the J gene TRBJ2-5; 7 bases match TRBD1. Losses at the gene ends were 3 bases for V and 2 bases for J; bases not matched to a gene: 1. Per the germline V gene, CDR1 is SGHDT and CDR2 is YYEEEE. The CDR3 loop spans 13 amino acids. The CDR3 region is CASSWDSQETQYF. The CDR3, as DNA: TGTGCCAGCAGCTGGGACAGTCAAGAGACCCAGTACTTC.

This clone was recorded once. The rearrangement uses TRBV7-9 and TRBJ1-1, with a weak D call TRBD1 (6 bases). V dropped 4 bases and J dropped 4 bases, with 16 bases sitting between them. Germline CDR1 reads SEHNR; CDR2 reads FQNEAQ (reference sequence). The CDR3 has 15 residues. The chain's CDR3 is CASSWGGSAGTEAFF. The DNA of the CDR3 is TGTGCCAGCAGCTGGGGGGGCTCGGCGGGCACTGAAGCTTTCTTT.

The chain links TRBV7-2 to TRBJ1-1; 7 positions match TRBD1. Trimming at V came to 7 bases and at J to 5 bases, leaving 10 bases not matched to a gene. Germline loops: CDR1 SGHTA, CDR2 FQGNSA. The CDR3 has 14 residues. The CDR3 is CASTPQGGRTEAFF. The CDR3 region has the DNA TGTGCCAGCACGCCGCAGGGGGGACGGACTGAAGCTTTCTTT.

The rearrangement joins TRBV7-6 to TRBJ2-7; weak D call: TRBD2 (6 bases). CDR3 length: 13 residues. V shed 5 bases and J shed 6 bases, with 14 bases lying between them. Germline lookup yields CDR1 SGHVS and CDR2 FNYEAQ. Here the CDR3 DNA reads TGTGCCAGCAGCCCACTGGAGGGGTCCGAGCAGTACTTC. Translating gives CASSPLEGSEQYF. Looking up the rest from reference TRBV7-6 and TRBJ2-7 gives the full variable domain: GAGVSQSPRYKVTKRGQDVALRCDPISGHVSLYWYRQALGQGPEFLTYFNYEAQQDKSGLPNDRFSAERPEGSISTLTIQRTEQRDSAMYRCASSPLEGSEQYFGPGTRLTVT.

J is TRBJ1-5 and V is TRBV6-8; D gene ambiguous. This CDR3 spans 13 amino acids. Per the germline V gene, CDR1 is MNHGY and CDR2 is SAAAGT. V lost 2 bases to trimming and J lost 4 bases, with 6 bases between them. The CDR3 bases are TGTGCCAGCAGTTACCTAGAGAATCAGCCCCAGCATTTT. Its protein is CASSYLENQPQHF.

This rearrangement joins TRBV9 to TRBJ2-1, with D maybe TRBD1 (5 bases). In germline, CDR1 is SGDLS, CDR2 YYNGEE. CDR3 length: 15 amino acids. V was trimmed by 4 bases and J by 8 bases, leaving 19 bases between them. The CDR3 DNA reads TGTGCCAGCAGCCCGACCATAGATAGGGGTTATGAGCAGTTCTTC. Protein product: CASSPTIDRGYEQFF.

The J gene is TRBJ2-3, the V gene TRBV6-5; tentative D call: TRBD2 (5 bases). The V end lost 6 bases, the J end lost 2 bases, and 12 bases lay between the germline ends. Germline CDR1 reads MNHEY; CDR2 reads SVGAGI. CDR3 length: 14 amino acids. CDR3 DNA sequence: TGTGCCAGCAGGAGGGCCGCGAACACAGATACGCAGTATTTT. Protein sequence: CASRRAANTDTQYF.

This clone was counted only a few times. Within the sample, other DNA sequences also encode this same CDR3. The chain joins TRBV27 to TRBJ1-2, with TRBD1 identical over 7 bases. Germline CDR1 reads MNHEY; CDR2 reads SMNVEV (reference sequence). The CDR3 length is 13 residues. Trimming cost V 5 bases and J 2 bases; bases outside gene matches: 2. The CDR3 DNA reads TGTGCCAGCAGTCTGGGACAGAACTATGGCTACACCTTC. Protein: CASSLGQNYGYTF.

The chain uses TRBV6-5 and TRBJ1-5; no definite D call. The CDR3 runs 14 residues. V shed 2 bases and J shed 5 bases, with 10 bases lying between them. Germline values: CDR1 MNHEY, CDR2 SVGAGI. The CDR3 spells CASSYSFSDQPQHF. As DNA, the CDR3 is TGTGCCAGCAGTTACAGTTTCAGTGATCAGCCCCAGCATTTT.

The rearrangement uses TRBV5-4 and TRBJ2-7; D perhaps matches TRBD2 (5 bases). CDR1 SGHNT and CDR2 YYREEE come from the germline V gene (reference sequence). With 1 base removed from V and 6 bases from J, the gap between germline ends came to 17 bases. The CDR3 contains 15 residues. The CDR3 DNA reads as TGTGCCAGCAGCTTGCGTTTTACCGGGATTGGCGAGCAGTACTTC. Amino acids: CASSLRFTGIGEQYF.